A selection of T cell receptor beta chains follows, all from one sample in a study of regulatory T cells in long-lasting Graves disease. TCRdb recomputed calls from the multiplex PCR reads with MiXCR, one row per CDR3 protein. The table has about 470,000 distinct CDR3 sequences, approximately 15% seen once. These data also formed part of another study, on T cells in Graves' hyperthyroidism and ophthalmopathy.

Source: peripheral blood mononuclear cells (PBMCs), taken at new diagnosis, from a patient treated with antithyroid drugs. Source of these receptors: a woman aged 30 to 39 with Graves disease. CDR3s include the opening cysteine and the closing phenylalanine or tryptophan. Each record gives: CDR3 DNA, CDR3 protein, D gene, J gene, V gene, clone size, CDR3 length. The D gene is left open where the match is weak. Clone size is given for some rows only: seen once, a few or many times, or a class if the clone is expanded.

CDR3nt: TGCGCCAGCAGGGCCGGGCAGCTGTTTTTT; CDR3aa: CASRAGQLFF; d_gene: -; j_gene: TRBJ2-2; v_gene: TRBV10-2; abundance: -; len: 10
CDR3nt: TGCGCCAGCAGCCAAGATCAGGGGGTACGGCAGCCCCAGCATTTT; CDR3aa: CASSQDQGVRQPQHF; d_gene: TRBD1; j_gene: TRBJ1-5; v_gene: TRBV4-1; abundance: few; len: 15
CDR3nt: TGTGCCAGCAGTTTTCGGGGGCCCGACGAGCAGTACTTC; CDR3aa: CASSFRGPDEQYF; d_gene: -; j_gene: TRBJ2-7; v_gene: TRBV12-3/TRBV12-4; abundance: few; len: 13
CDR3nt: TGCAGTGCTAGAACTAGCGGGAGTCTTGGCGAGCAGTTCTTC; CDR3aa: CSARTSGSLGEQFF; d_gene: TRBD2; j_gene: TRBJ2-1; v_gene: TRBV20-1; abundance: many; len: 14
CDR3nt: TGTGCCAGCAGCTTAGCGTTCGGACAGACAAACACCGGGGAGCTGTTTTTT; CDR3aa: CASSLAFGQTNTGELFF; d_gene: -; j_gene: TRBJ2-2; v_gene: TRBV7-6; abundance: many; len: 17
CDR3nt: TGTGCCAGCAGTTACTCCAGCATAATCTACGAGCAGTACTTC; CDR3aa: CASSYSSIIYEQYF; d_gene: -; j_gene: TRBJ2-7; v_gene: TRBV6-5; abundance: many; len: 14
CDR3nt: TGTGCCAGCAGCCAAGGAGTGGGCCGCAGGACTGAAGCTTTCTTT; CDR3aa: CASSQGVGRRTEAFF; d_gene: -; j_gene: TRBJ1-1; v_gene: TRBV3-1; abundance: many; len: 15
CDR3nt: TGCAGTGCTATTAGCGGGAGGTCCACCGGGGAGCTGTTTTTT; CDR3aa: CSAISGRSTGELFF; d_gene: TRBD2; j_gene: TRBJ2-2; v_gene: TRBV20-1; abundance: few; len: 14
CDR3nt: TGTGCCAGCAGCTTGGCCGGGACTAGAGTGAACACCGGGGAGCTGTTTTTT; CDR3aa: CASSLAGTRVNTGELFF; d_gene: TRBD2; j_gene: TRBJ2-2; v_gene: TRBV7-6; abundance: many; len: 17
CDR3nt: TGTGCCATCAGTGAAGGGTCCGAGCAGTACTTC; CDR3aa: CAISEGSEQYF; d_gene: -; j_gene: TRBJ2-7; v_gene: TRBV10-3; abundance: -; len: 11
CDR3nt: TGCGCCAGCAGCCTCCATCAGGGGAGCCTCTACGAGCAGTACTTC; CDR3aa: CASSLHQGSLYEQYF; d_gene: -; j_gene: TRBJ2-7; v_gene: TRBV5-1; abundance: many; len: 15
CDR3nt: TGTGCCAGCAGTTCCGATCGACAGGGGAAGCTTTATGGCTACACCTTC; CDR3aa: CASSSDRQGKLYGYTF; d_gene: TRBD1; j_gene: TRBJ1-2; v_gene: TRBV28; abundance: few; len: 16
CDR3nt: TGTGCCAGCAGGGACTATGGACAAAAGCAGTACTTC; CDR3aa: CASRDYGQKQYF; d_gene: -; j_gene: TRBJ2-7; v_gene: TRBV3-1; abundance: -; len: 12
CDR3nt: TGTGCCAGCAGCTTGTGGGGGCCGAATCAGCCCCAGCATTTT; CDR3aa: CASSLWGPNQPQHF; d_gene: -; j_gene: TRBJ1-5; v_gene: TRBV5-8; abundance: few; len: 14
CDR3nt: TGTGCCAGCAGTGGGACACCGAACACCGGGGAGCTGTTTTTT; CDR3aa: CASSGTPNTGELFF; d_gene: -; j_gene: TRBJ2-2; v_gene: TRBV28; abundance: few; len: 14
CDR3nt: TGTGCCAGCAGCATCCGACAGCTTCAAGAGACCCAGTACTTC; CDR3aa: CASSIRQLQETQYF; d_gene: -; j_gene: TRBJ2-5; v_gene: TRBV13; abundance: many; len: 14
CDR3nt: TGTGCCAGCCGGACAGGGGGCGACTATGGCTACACCTTC; CDR3aa: CASRTGGDYGYTF; d_gene: TRBD1; j_gene: TRBJ1-2; v_gene: TRBV2; abundance: many; len: 13
CDR3nt: TGTGCCAGCAGCTTAGGGGACAGGGTAGGTCAGCCCCAGCATTTT; CDR3aa: CASSLGDRVGQPQHF; d_gene: TRBD1; j_gene: TRBJ1-5; v_gene: TRBV7-2; abundance: many; len: 15
CDR3nt: TGCGCCAGCAGCCAAGGTGGCTCAAACACTGAAGCTTTCTTT; CDR3aa: CASSQGGSNTEAFF; d_gene: -; j_gene: TRBJ1-1; v_gene: TRBV4-1; abundance: -; len: 14
CDR3nt: TGTGCCAGTATCCGAAGTGGCAATCAGCCCCAGCATTTT; CDR3aa: CASIRSGNQPQHF; d_gene: -; j_gene: TRBJ1-5; v_gene: TRBV19; abundance: -; len: 13
CDR3nt: TGTGCCAGCAGTGATCTAGGTGGGCTGTTTTTT; CDR3aa: CASSDLGGLFF; d_gene: -; j_gene: TRBJ2-2; v_gene: TRBV6-1; abundance: few; len: 11
CDR3nt: TGCGCCAGCAGCCCGCACCTAGAGTGGGACCCTCACACCGGGGAGCTGTTTTTT; CDR3aa: CASSPHLEWDPHTGELFF; d_gene: -; j_gene: TRBJ2-2; v_gene: TRBV4-1; abundance: many; len: 18
CDR3nt: TGTGCCAGCAGTCCAGACTATAAGAACACCGGGGAGCTGTTTTTT; CDR3aa: CASSPDYKNTGELFF; d_gene: -; j_gene: TRBJ2-2; v_gene: TRBV12-3/TRBV12-4; abundance: many; len: 15
CDR3nt: TGTGCCAGCAGTTCGTGGCAGAGGGATGAAAAACTGTTTTTT; CDR3aa: CASSSWQRDEKLFF; d_gene: -; j_gene: TRBJ1-4; v_gene: TRBV12-3/TRBV12-4; abundance: few; len: 14
CDR3nt: TGTGCCAGCAGAGGACCCTGGGGGGATGGCTACACCTTC; CDR3aa: CASRGPWGDGYTF; d_gene: -; j_gene: TRBJ1-2; v_gene: TRBV12-3/TRBV12-4; abundance: -; len: 13
CDR3nt: TGTGCCAGCAGCTTACACCACAGGGGAAACTATGGCTACACCTTC; CDR3aa: CASSLHHRGNYGYTF; d_gene: TRBD1; j_gene: TRBJ1-2; v_gene: TRBV11-2; abundance: many; len: 15
CDR3nt: TGTGCCAGCAGCTCCCAGCTCGGGGACACTGAAGCTTTCTTT; CDR3aa: CASSSQLGDTEAFF; d_gene: -; j_gene: TRBJ1-1; v_gene: TRBV11-2; abundance: few; len: 14
CDR3nt: TGTGCCAGCAGCCGCCGGACCACACAGCCCCAGCATTTT; CDR3aa: CASSRRTTQPQHF; d_gene: -; j_gene: TRBJ1-5; v_gene: TRBV12-3/TRBV12-4; abundance: many; len: 13
CDR3nt: TGTGCCATCAGCACTAGCGGGACCTACAATGAGCAGTTCTTC; CDR3aa: CAISTSGTYNEQFF; d_gene: TRBD2; j_gene: TRBJ2-1; v_gene: TRBV10-3; abundance: many; len: 14
CDR3nt: TGTGCCAGCAGTCTCCGGAGGACTAGCGGGAGGAAGACCCAGTACTTC; CDR3aa: CASSLRRTSGRKTQYF; d_gene: TRBD2; j_gene: TRBJ2-5; v_gene: TRBV12-3/TRBV12-4; abundance: many; len: 16
CDR3nt: TGTGCCATCAGTTTCCAAGAGACCCAGTACTTC; CDR3aa: CAISFQETQYF; d_gene: -; j_gene: TRBJ2-5; v_gene: TRBV10-3; abundance: -; len: 11
CDR3nt: TGTGCCAGCAGCTCCGGGACAGGGGGCTCAGGAAGACAAGAGACCCAGTACTTC; CDR3aa: CASSSGTGGSGRQETQYF; d_gene: TRBD1; j_gene: TRBJ2-5; v_gene: TRBV5-5; abundance: -; len: 18
CDR3nt: TGTGCTTTTAACCGGGACAGGGCAACAGATACGCAGTATTTT; CDR3aa: CAFNRDRATDTQYF; d_gene: TRBD1; j_gene: TRBJ2-3; v_gene: TRBV25-1; abundance: -; len: 14
CDR3nt: TGTGCCAGCAGCCGGCCGGAAGAGACCAATGAGCAGTTCTTC; CDR3aa: CASSRPEETNEQFF; d_gene: -; j_gene: TRBJ2-1; v_gene: TRBV11-2; abundance: -; len: 14
CDR3nt: TGTGCCAGCAGTTTGTCCGGGGGCGGGACGAACACCGGGGAGCTGTTTTTT; CDR3aa: CASSLSGGGTNTGELFF; d_gene: -; j_gene: TRBJ2-2; v_gene: TRBV28; abundance: many; len: 17
CDR3nt: TGCGCCAGCAGCTTGAGTGCGGTCCTTAACTATGGCTACACCTTC; CDR3aa: CASSLSAVLNYGYTF; d_gene: -; j_gene: TRBJ1-2; v_gene: TRBV5-1; abundance: few; len: 15
CDR3nt: TGTGCCACCAGCAGAGAGCCACAGGGTCTGAAGTATTTT; CDR3aa: CATSREPQGLKYF; d_gene: -; j_gene: TRBJ2-3; v_gene: TRBV15; abundance: -; len: 13
CDR3nt: TGTGCCAGCAGTTTAAGGTCTAACCAAGAGACCCAGTACTTC; CDR3aa: CASSLRSNQETQYF; d_gene: -; j_gene: TRBJ2-5; v_gene: TRBV12-3/TRBV12-4; abundance: many; len: 14
CDR3nt: TGTGCCAGCAGGGGGGGGCCCAACACCGGGGAGCTGTTTTTT; CDR3aa: CASRGGPNTGELFF; d_gene: -; j_gene: TRBJ2-2; v_gene: TRBV7-2; abundance: few; len: 14
CDR3nt: TGTGCCAGCAGACCCCCGACGGGCGGACCTAATCAGCCCCAGCATTTT; CDR3aa: CASRPPTGGPNQPQHF; d_gene: -; j_gene: TRBJ1-5; v_gene: TRBV28; abundance: many; len: 16
CDR3nt: TGTGCCAGCAGCCCTGCACTAGGAGAGGAGACCCAGTACTTC; CDR3aa: CASSPALGEETQYF; d_gene: -; j_gene: TRBJ2-5; v_gene: TRBV6-1; abundance: -; len: 14
CDR3nt: TGCAGTGCTGGACGATCAACCGGGACTAGGGATTCCTACGAGCAGTACTTC; CDR3aa: CSAGRSTGTRDSYEQYF; d_gene: TRBD2; j_gene: TRBJ2-7; v_gene: TRBV20-1; abundance: many; len: 17
CDR3nt: TGTGCCAGCAGCCTCGGACTAGCGGATGACAATGAGCAGTTCTTC; CDR3aa: CASSLGLADDNEQFF; d_gene: TRBD2; j_gene: TRBJ2-1; v_gene: TRBV7-9; abundance: many; len: 15
CDR3nt: TGTGCCAGCAGCGCTGGGCAGGGGGCCACCGGGGAGCTGTTTTTT; CDR3aa: CASSAGQGATGELFF; d_gene: TRBD1; j_gene: TRBJ2-2; v_gene: TRBV9; abundance: -; len: 15
CDR3nt: TGTGCCAGCAGTGACGCGGGCGCCTCCTACGAGCAGTACTTC; CDR3aa: CASSDAGASYEQYF; d_gene: -; j_gene: TRBJ2-7; v_gene: TRBV6-1; abundance: -; len: 14
CDR3nt: TGCGCCAGCAGCTTGGAAGGCCGGCCAGCCAACACTGAAGCTTTCTTT; CDR3aa: CASSLEGRPANTEAFF; d_gene: -; j_gene: TRBJ1-1; v_gene: TRBV5-1; abundance: many; len: 16
CDR3nt: TGTGCCAGCAGTTTCTACAGGGGGTCGCAGACCCAGTACTTC; CDR3aa: CASSFYRGSQTQYF; d_gene: TRBD1; j_gene: TRBJ2-5; v_gene: TRBV27; abundance: many; len: 14